These 7 T cell receptor beta chains originate from one sample sequenced in a study of CD8+CD57+ T cells in acquired aplastic anemia. TCR beta VDJ and CDR3 profiles were obtained from a genomic DNA template. TCRdb processed the reads anew with MiXCR; each CDR3 protein has one entry. The sample yields 150,000 to 200,000 distinct CDR3 sequences, around 40% seen once. Sequencing was carried out using sorted CD4+, CD8+, or CD8+CD57+ T cells (not recorded which) from PBMCs. These TCRs come from a human donor in good health.

This clonotype occurred many times. This rearrangement joins TRBV20-1 to TRBJ1-3, with D possibly TRBD1 on 5 matching bases. CDR3 length: 14 amino acids. Germline V lookup: CDR1 DFQATT, CDR2 SNEGSKA (reference sequence). Trimming cost V 5 bases and J 0 bases, with 11 bases left between them. CDR3 nucleotides: TGCAGTGCTTTCCGGGGGAGCTCTGGAAACACCATATATTTT. Its protein product is CSAFRGSSGNTIYF.

The sample holds one count of this clonotype. This chain connects TRBV3-1 to TRBJ1-4, with D perhaps TRBD1 (5 bases). This CDR3 region has 16 residues. Germline CDR1 LGHDT, CDR2 YNNKEL (reference sequence). CDR3 region: CATRRGDGTTNEKLFF. CDR3 coding DNA: TGTGCAACCAGGCGGGGGGACGGTACAACTAATGAAAAACTGTTTTTT.

This clonotype was counted ten times or more. This chain joins TRBV7-9 and TRBJ2-2, with TRBD2 as a possible D gene (5 bases). The CDR3 totals 14 residues. The germline V and J ends were trimmed by 5 bases and 7 bases, with 14 bases remaining between them. Germline V gene lookup returns CDR1 SEHNR and CDR2 FQNEAQ (reference sequence). CDR3 residues: CASSTSLLGGELFF. CDR3 in DNA: TGTGCCAGCAGCACTAGTTTATTGGGCGGGGAGCTGTTTTTT. Together with reference TRBV7-9 and TRBJ2-2, the CDR3 gives the full variable domain: DTGVSQNPRHKITKRGQNVTFRCDPISEHNRLYWYRQTLGQGPEFLTYFQNEAQLEKSRLLSDRFSAERPKGSFSTLEIQRTEQGDSAMYLCASSTSLLGGELFFGEGSRLTVL.

This clonotype appeared a few times. This chain links TRBV19 with TRBJ1-5; TRBD1 is a possible D gene (5 bases). CDR1 and CDR2 from the germline V gene are LNHDA and SQIVND (reference sequence). This CDR3 comprises 12 residues. Deletions cut 3 bases from V and 7 bases from J, with 7 bases between. The CDR3 region is CASSIGGQPQHF. The CDR3 coding sequence is TGTGCCAGTAGTATCGGGGGGCAGCCCCAGCATTTT.

This clonotype was observed a few times. A much larger clone lies one base from this, so it may be a read error. This CDR3 is missing its conserved last phenylalanine or tryptophan, likely due to a read error. The chain combines TRBV7-3 with TRBJ2-5, with D hard to call. V was trimmed by 2 bases and J by 4 bases, leaving 8 bases between them. The CDR3 spans 13 residues. Germline V gene lookup returns CDR1 SGHTA and CDR2 FQGTGA. The CDR3 protein is CASSLVAPETQYL. CDR3 nucleotide sequence: TGTGCCAGCAGCTTAGTAGCTCCAGAGACCCAGTACTTA.

This clonotype was picked up many times. J is TRBJ1-6 and V is TRBV20-1; possible D gene TRBD1, 5 bases. Trimming took 3 bases from V and 3 from J, leaving 9 bases between them. The CDR3 sequence is 14 residues long. CDR1 and CDR2 from the germline V gene are DFQATT and SNEGSKA (reference sequence). As DNA, the CDR3 is TGCAGTGCTAGGAAGGGACTCTATAATTCACCCCTCCACTTT. This codes for CSARKGLYNSPLHF.

This clonotype was seen at least ten times. The chain is built from TRBV6-1 and TRBJ2-7; D ambiguous. The CDR3 is 14 residues long. CDR1 and CDR2 (germline): MNHNS, SASEGT. With 6 bases removed from V and 5 bases from J, the gap between germline ends came to 17 bases. CDR3 amino acids: CASSDRWRTDEQYF. CDR3 coding DNA: TGTGCCAGCAGCGACCGGTGGCGTACTGACGAGCAGTACTTC.